This is a list of T cell receptor beta chains from one sample in a study of blood T cell repertoires in COVID-19. Only in-frame clones appear in the TCRdb table, and some are missing; sequencing was by immunoSEQ multiplex PCR. The sample contains some 180,000 clones, less than 85% of which appear only once. What was sequenced was peripheral blood. The source is a human donor in a cohort sampled during active COVID-19. Both conserved end residues are part of each CDR3. Each record gives: clone size, CDR3 length, J gene, D gene, V gene, CDR3 protein, CDR3 DNA. A D gene is named only where the DNA matches it firmly. Size values are once, few and many counts, or a class for expanded clones, and some rows have none.

size: .
length: 16
J: TRBJ2-3
D: .
V: TRBV5-1
CDR3: CASSPVGSEGTDTQYF
DNA: TGCGCCAGCAGCCCCGTGGGTAGCGAGGGCACAGATACGCAGTATTTT

size: .
length: 12
J: TRBJ1-5
D: .
V: TRBV6-6
CDR3: CASSTGYRPQHF
DNA: TGTGCCAGCAGTACAGGGTACCGGCCCCAGCATTTT

size: .
length: 16
J: TRBJ1-1
D: TRBD1
V: TRBV5-1
CDR3: CASGDENRGQGAEAFF
DNA: TGCGCCAGTGGCGACGAAAACCGTGGACAGGGAGCTGAAGCTTTCTTT

size: .
length: 15
J: TRBJ1-1
D: TRBD1
V: TRBV9
CDR3: CASSVSGTGATEAFF
DNA: TGTGCCAGCAGCGTAAGCGGGACAGGTGCGACTGAAGCTTTCTTT

size: .
length: 12
J: TRBJ2-7
D: .
V: TRBV29-1
CDR3: CSVEPGPYEQYF
DNA: TGCAGCGTTGAGCCAGGGCCCTACGAGCAGTACTTC

size: .
length: 14
J: TRBJ2-7
D: .
V: TRBV11-3
CDR3: CASSLRQGTGEQYF
DNA: TGTGCCAGCAGCTTACGTCAGGGGACGGGCGAGCAGTACTTC

size: .
length: 14
J: TRBJ2-3
D: .
V: TRBV2
CDR3: CASSWRGAWDTQYF
DNA: TGTGCCAGCAGTTGGAGGGGCGCGTGGGATACGCAGTATTTT

size: .
length: 14
J: TRBJ1-5
D: TRBD1
V: TRBV10-3
CDR3: CATRPDRFDQPQHF
DNA: TGTGCCACACGCCCGGACAGGTTCGATCAGCCCCAGCATTTT

size: .
length: 14
J: TRBJ1-3
D: TRBD1
V: TRBV7-6
CDR3: CASSSGTGVNTIYF
DNA: TGTGCCAGCAGCTCCGGGACAGGAGTTAACACCATATATTTT

size: .
length: 15
J: TRBJ2-7
D: .
V: TRBV12-2
CDR3: CASRLIQVFSYEQYF
DNA: TGTGCAAGTCGCTTAATCCAGGTTTTCTCCTACGAGCAGTACTTC

size: few
length: 13
J: TRBJ2-7
D: .
V: TRBV19
CDR3: CASSIGASYEQYF
DNA: TGTGCCAGTAGTATAGGGGCGTCCTACGAGCAGTACTTC

size: .
length: 18
J: TRBJ2-1
D: .
V: TRBV10-1
CDR3: CASSDPADPGRSYNEQFF
DNA: TGCGCCAGCAGTGATCCCGCGGACCCTGGGAGGTCCTACAATGAGCAGTTCTTC

size: many
length: 15
J: TRBJ1-1
D: .
V: TRBV5-1
CDR3: CASSLLRVGNTEAFF
DNA: TGCGCCAGCAGCTTGCTCAGGGTGGGGAACACTGAAGCTTTCTTT

size: .
length: 11
J: TRBJ2-5
D: .
V: TRBV7-2
CDR3: CASSSYETQYF
DNA: TGTGCCAGCAGCTCCTATGAGACCCAGTACTTC

size: .
length: 14
J: TRBJ1-6
D: TRBD1
V: TRBV18
CDR3: CASSLGQGDSPLHF
DNA: TGTGCCAGCTCCCTGGGACAGGGCGATTCACCCCTCCACTTT

size: .
length: 14
J: TRBJ2-7
D: TRBD1
V: TRBV5-6
CDR3: CASSLGTGLYEQYF
DNA: TGTGCCAGCAGCTTGGGGACAGGCCTCTACGAGCAGTACTTC

size: .
length: 12
J: TRBJ1-2
D: .
V: TRBV5-1
CDR3: CASSLGDYGYTF
DNA: TGCGCCAGCAGCTTGGGAGACTATGGCTACACCTTC

size: .
length: 16
J: TRBJ1-2
D: TRBD1
V: TRBV19
CDR3: CASSIALTGPSYGYTF
DNA: TGTGCCAGTAGTATAGCGTTGACAGGGCCCTCATATGGCTACACCTTC

size: .
length: 16
J: TRBJ1-1
D: .
V: TRBV7-9
CDR3: CASSLYPPDEGTEAFF
DNA: TGTGCCAGCAGCTTATACCCCCCGGACGAGGGCACTGAAGCTTTCTTT

size: .
length: 16
J: TRBJ2-1
D: TRBD2
V: TRBV5-1
CDR3: CASSRPGLAGGVEQFF
DNA: TGCGCCAGCAGCCGGCCGGGACTAGCGGGGGGTGTTGAGCAGTTCTTC

size: .
length: 16
J: TRBJ2-6
D: .
V: TRBV24-1
CDR3: CATPGTRPPGANVLTF
DNA: TGTGCCACCCCCGGGACAAGGCCACCAGGGGCCAACGTCCTGACTTTC

size: .
length: 17
J: TRBJ2-6
D: TRBD1
V: TRBV19
CDR3: CATRGGQGVSGANVLTF
DNA: TGTGCCACCCGCGGCGGACAGGGCGTTTCTGGGGCCAACGTCCTGACTTTC

size: .
length: 12
J: TRBJ2-7
D: .
V: TRBV7-9
CDR3: CASSLDRVEQYF
DNA: TGTGCCAGCAGCTTAGACAGGGTCGAGCAGTACTTC

size: .
length: 14
J: TRBJ1-2
D: .
V: TRBV2
CDR3: CASRHRAANYGYTF
DNA: TGTGCCAGCAGACACAGGGCCGCTAACTATGGCTACACCTTC

size: .
length: 17
J: TRBJ1-4
D: .
V: TRBV20-1
CDR3: CSASPRGFGVIGEKLFF
DNA: TGCAGTGCTAGTCCCAGGGGTTTCGGGGTAATTGGCGAAAAACTGTTTTTT

size: .
length: 19
J: TRBJ1-4
D: TRBD1
V: TRBV7-9
CDR3: CASSSPLRDRGRVGEKLFF
DNA: TGTGCCAGCAGCTCACCACTCCGGGACAGGGGGCGCGTTGGTGAAAAACTGTTTTTT

size: once
length: 16
J: TRBJ2-4
D: TRBD1
V: TRBV19
CDR3: CASSITGGRAKNIQYF
DNA: TGTGCCAGTAGTATCACAGGGGGTAGAGCCAAAAACATTCAGTACTTC

size: .
length: 17
J: TRBJ2-5
D: TRBD2
V: TRBV19
CDR3: CASSIDREGLAQETQYF
DNA: TGTGCCAGTAGTATAGATCGAGAGGGACTAGCCCAAGAGACCCAGTACTTC

size: .
length: 14
J: TRBJ2-7
D: .
V: TRBV7-2
CDR3: CASRDQGGFYEQYF
DNA: TGTGCCAGCAGAGACCAGGGGGGATTCTACGAGCAGTACTTC

size: .
length: 14
J: TRBJ2-7
D: TRBD1
V: TRBV5-1
CDR3: CASSSTGTAYEQYF
DNA: TGCGCCAGCAGTTCAACCGGGACAGCCTACGAGCAGTACTTC

size: few
length: 13
J: TRBJ2-7
D: .
V: TRBV6-5
CDR3: CASSLDTTYEQYF
DNA: TGTGCCAGCAGTCTCGACACAACATACGAGCAGTACTTC

size: .
length: 14
J: TRBJ2-7
D: .
V: TRBV10-2
CDR3: CASSEWGSTYEQYF
DNA: TGCGCCAGCAGTGAGTGGGGCAGCACCTACGAGCAGTACTTC

size: .
length: 15
J: TRBJ1-2
D: TRBD1
V: TRBV3-1/TRBV3-2
CDR3: CASSQEPGGDYGYTF
DNA: TGTGCCAGCAGCCAAGAGCCAGGGGGCGACTATGGCTACACCTTC

size: .
length: 15
J: TRBJ2-5
D: TRBD2
V: TRBV18
CDR3: CASSPESSGEETQYF
DNA: TGTGCCAGCTCACCTGAATCGAGCGGGGAAGAGACCCAGTACTTC

size: .
length: 13
J: TRBJ1-1
D: .
V: TRBV13
CDR3: CASSPQSNTEAFF
DNA: TGTGCCAGCAGCCCACAGTCGAACACTGAAGCTTTCTTT

size: .
length: 14
J: TRBJ2-5
D: TRBD1
V: TRBV7-9
CDR3: CASSRDRGRETQYF
DNA: TGTGCCAGCAGCCGGGACAGGGGACGAGAGACCCAGTACTTC

size: once
length: 13
J: TRBJ1-5
D: .
V: TRBV27
CDR3: CASSFGRGNPQHF
DNA: TGTGCCAGCAGTTTTGGCAGGGGAAATCCCCAGCATTTT

size: once
length: 13
J: TRBJ1-6
D: .
V: TRBV6-5
CDR3: CASSYGEPSPLHF
DNA: TGTGCCAGCAGTTATGGGGAGCCTTCACCCCTCCACTTT

size: .
length: 16
J: TRBJ2-1
D: .
V: TRBV19
CDR3: CASTYLSRGAAGEQFF
DNA: TGTGCCAGTACCTACCTATCCCGGGGGGCCGCCGGTGAGCAGTTCTTC

size: .
length: 14
J: TRBJ1-2
D: .
V: TRBV5-1
CDR3: CASSLAGLSYGYTF
DNA: TGCGCCAGCAGCTTGGCCGGACTTAGCTATGGCTACACCTTC

size: .
length: 15
J: TRBJ1-3
D: TRBD1
V: TRBV30
CDR3: CAWSADRGPGNTIYF
DNA: TGTGCCTGGAGTGCCGACAGGGGCCCTGGAAACACCATATATTTT

size: .
length: 14
J: TRBJ2-7
D: .
V: TRBV6-6
CDR3: CASSPGHPPYEQYF
DNA: TGTGCCAGCAGTCCGGGACACCCTCCCTACGAGCAGTACTTC

size: .
length: 17
J: TRBJ1-6
D: TRBD1
V: TRBV9
CDR3: CASSARPNRGHNSPLHF
DNA: TGTGCCAGCAGCGCCAGACCTAACAGGGGGCACAATTCACCCCTCCACTTT

size: once
length: 13
J: TRBJ1-1
D: .
V: TRBV19
CDR3: CASSIRVGTEAFF
DNA: TGTGCCAGTAGTATCAGGGTGGGCACTGAAGCTTTCTTT

size: .
length: 14
J: TRBJ2-7
D: .
V: TRBV15
CDR3: CATSRDPGNYEQYF
DNA: TGTGCCACCAGCAGGGACCCGGGAAATTACGAGCAGTACTTC

size: few
length: 11
J: TRBJ2-7
D: .
V: TRBV11-2
CDR3: CASSFRGEQYF
DNA: TGTGCCAGCAGCTTCCGGGGTGAGCAGTACTTC

size: once
length: 18
J: TRBJ1-4
D: TRBD1
V: TRBV4-2
CDR3: CASSQDPQGAGRNEKLFF
DNA: TGTGCCAGCAGCCAAGATCCCCAGGGGGCGGGGAGGAATGAAAAACTGTTTTTT

size: .
length: 17
J: TRBJ1-4
D: .
V: TRBV3-1/TRBV3-2
CDR3: CASSQVYLSPTNEKLFF
DNA: TGTGCCAGCAGCCAAGTGTATCTCTCCCCAACTAATGAAAAACTGTTTTTT